Following are 26 T cell receptor beta chains from one sample sequenced in a study of CD8 T cells in Susac syndrome. With random hexamers, reverse transcription was performed on about 0.5 to 1 ug of RNA. TCRdb re-analysed the immunoSEQ multiplex PCR reads in MiXCR, keeping a single row per CDR3 protein. The data show hundreds of thousands of distinct CDR3 sequences, with 85% to 90% seen just once and more than 0.09% held by the top ten. Material: CD8+ T cells from PBMCs. The source is a human donor with multiple sclerosis.

The chain couples TRBV9 to TRBJ2-1, with 11 nucleotides matching TRBD2. This CDR3 has 17 amino acids. J was trimmed by 7 bases and V by 4 bases; bases with no gene match: 13. CDR1 SGDLS and CDR2 YYNGEE come from the germline V gene. The CDR3 is CASSLRRGLAATNEQFF. CDR3 sequence (DNA): TGTGCCAGCAGCCTCCGAAGGGGACTAGCGGCGACGAATGAGCAGTTCTTC.

The chain employs TRBV7-9 and TRBJ2-1, with TRBD2 matching over 7 bases. The CDR3 runs to 14 residues. Germline lookup yields CDR1 SEHNR and CDR2 FQNEAQ (reference sequence). J lost 6 bases, V lost 1 base, and 3 bases had no gene match. Written as DNA, the CDR3 is TGTGCCAGCAGCTTAGGGCCGGGGGGCAATGAGCAGTTCTTC. Translating gives CASSLGPGGNEQFF.

The rearrangement uses TRBV6-1 and TRBJ1-1; perhaps TRBD1 as D (6 bases). Trimming left V 5 bases short and J 6 bases short, with 16 bases between. The germline CDR1 and CDR2 sequences are MNHNS and SASEGT. The CDR3 is made up of 14 amino acids. CDR3: CASSRTAWFSEAFF. The CDR3 coding sequence is TGTGCCAGCAGTAGGACAGCCTGGTTCTCTGAAGCTTTCTTT.

The chain joins TRBV20-1 to TRBJ2-3; D is uncertain. This CDR3 region has 16 residues. Germline V lookup: CDR1 DFQATT, CDR2 SNEGSKA (reference sequence). V shed 4 bases and J shed 0 bases, with 17 bases lying between them. CDR3 protein: CSAITDVFPSTDTQYF. The CDR3 DNA reads as TGCAGTGCTATAACAGACGTTTTCCCTAGCACAGATACGCAGTATTTT.

The CDR3 region has the DNA TGTGCCAGTATATGGAGCACTGAAGCTTTCTTT. Translated, it gives CASIWSTEAFF. The chain carries TRBV19 and TRBJ1-1; D not resolved. Trimming cost V 7 bases and J 4 bases, with 7 bases left between them. In germline, CDR1 is LNHDA, CDR2 SQIVND (reference sequence). CDR3 length equals 11 residues.

V and J are TRBV20-1 and TRBJ1-2, with a weak D call TRBD1 (5 bases). This CDR3 has 13 amino acids. The germline V gene encodes CDR1 DFQATT and CDR2 SNEGSKA (reference sequence). V shed 3 bases and J shed 3 bases, with 11 bases lying between them. CDR3 sequence: CSARGQGHYGYTF. As DNA, the CDR3 is TGCAGTGCTAGGGGGCAGGGCCACTATGGCTACACCTTC.

The rearrangement links TRBV5-6 to TRBJ2-5, with D maybe TRBD2 (6 bases). The V and J ends lost 4 bases and 1 base respectively, with 20 bases between them. CDR3 size: 17 residues. From germline, CDR1 is SGHDT and CDR2 YYEEEE. The DNA for the CDR3 is TGTGCCAGCAGCCCACATGGGGGGATGGTAGGCCAAGAGACCCAGTACTTC. It encodes CASSPHGGMVGQETQYF.

The V gene is TRBV2, the J gene TRBJ2-7, with TRBD1 identical over 12 bases. The CDR3 is 14 amino acids. Per the germline V gene, CDR1 is SNHLY and CDR2 is FYNNEI. Trimming removed 6 bases from V and 2 bases from J; junction bases left unmatched: 2. The DNA of the CDR3 is TGTGCCAGCAGAGGGGACAGGGGGCCCTACGAGCAGTACTTC. Translated, it gives CASRGDRGPYEQYF.

The chain joins TRBV4-1 to TRBJ2-7; no clear D. The V gene lost 1 base and the J gene lost 0 bases, with 10 bases spanning the gap. Germline CDR1 is MGHRA and CDR2 is YSYEKL. The CDR3 runs 15 residues. CDR3 bases: TGCGCCAGCAGCCAAGTGGCAACCTTCTCCTACGAGCAGTACTTC. Protein product: CASSQVATFSYEQYF.

J is TRBJ1-1 and V is TRBV29-1; D remains unclear. This CDR3 has 12 amino acids. Germline-derived CDR1 and CDR2 are SQVTM and ANQGSEA. V lost 7 bases to trimming and J lost 4 bases, with 13 bases between them. In DNA form, the CDR3 reads TGCAGCGCCGAGAAGGGTCTCACTGAAGCTTTCTTT. Amino acid sequence: CSAEKGLTEAFF.

The CDR3 DNA follows: TGCGCCAGCAGCTTGGCAGGTCAGGCCGGGGACTATGGCTACACCTTC. It encodes CASSLAGQAGDYGYTF. The rearrangement links TRBV5-1 to TRBJ1-2; no clear D gene. Trimming removed 0 bases from V and 3 bases from J, with 15 bases in between. CDR1 and CDR2 from the germline V gene are SGHRS and YFSETQ. The CDR3 totals 16 residues.

The chain uses TRBV9 and TRBJ2-5; 9 positions agree with TRBD1. J was trimmed by 4 bases and V by 7 bases; bases with no gene match: 11. CDR1 and CDR2 (germline): SGDLS, YYNGEE. This CDR3 contains 15 residues. The CDR3 nucleotides are TGTGCCAGCCACCGGGACAGGGAGAGTAGAGAGACCCAGTACTTC. It encodes CASHRDRESRETQYF.

The rearrangement joins TRBV6-6 to TRBJ2-1; D may be TRBD1 or TRBD2 (5 bases each). Germline values: CDR1 MNHNY, CDR2 SVGAGI (reference sequence). Deletions cut 11 bases from V and 9 bases from J, with 14 bases between. The CDR3 length is 11 residues. CDR3: CASHAGTEQFF. CDR3 nucleotides: TGTGCCTCCCACGCAGGGACTGAGCAGTTCTTC.

This rearrangement joins TRBV11-2 to TRBJ2-2; D may match TRBD1 or TRBD2 (5 bases each). The length of the CDR3 is 15 residues. The germline gives CDR1 SGHAT, CDR2 FQNNGV. V lost 4 bases and J 3 bases, leaving 12 bases between the germline ends. CDR3 sequence reads: CASSSTGTYTGELFF. CDR3 sequence (DNA): TGTGCCAGCAGCTCCACCGGGACCTACACCGGGGAGCTGTTTTTT.

This chain joins TRBV6-1 and TRBJ2-7; 9 positions agree with TRBD1. The CDR3 runs 13 residues. The V segment lost 5 bases and the J segment 5 bases; nucleotides outside the gene matches: 4. Germline CDR1 reads MNHNS; CDR2 reads SASEGT. The DNA for the CDR3 is TGTGCCAGCAGTCTCGGACAGGGGAACGAGCAGTACTTC. It codes for CASSLGQGNEQYF.

V is TRBV6-2 or TRBV6-3 and J is TRBJ1-2; unclear D gene. Trimming took 4 bases from V and 3 from J, leaving 9 bases between them. Germline CDR1 and CDR2: MNHEY and SVGEGT. CDR3 length: 13 amino acids. CDR3 nucleotide sequence: TGTGCCAGCAGTTTCGACCGAGACTATGGCTACACCTTC. Amino acids: CASSFDRDYGYTF.

This chain connects TRBV18 to TRBJ2-1; D gene unclear. Germline-derived CDR1 and CDR2 are KGHSH and LQKENI. V lost 3 bases and J 8 bases, leaving 11 bases between the germline ends. This CDR3 comprises 13 residues. In DNA, the CDR3 is TGTGCCAGCTCACCCTATAGCACCTATGAGCAGTTCTTC. Translation: CASSPYSTYEQFF.

The CDR3 reads CSPRSGVSYNEQFF. CDR3 in DNA: TGCTCCCCACGCTCGGGGGTCTCCTACAATGAGCAGTTCTTC. The rearrangement links TRBV5-1 to TRBJ2-1; TRBD2 is a possible D gene (6 bases). The CDR3 covers 14 residues. Germline CDR1 reads SGHRS; CDR2 reads YFSETQ.

The sample holds a few counts of this clonotype. In nucleotides, the CDR3 is TGCGCCAGCAGCCGTGCGGGCGACGAGCAGTACTTC. As protein: CASSRAGDEQYF. This chain joins TRBV5-1 and TRBJ2-7; a weak D match, TRBD2 (5 bases). The CDR3 is made up of 12 amino acids. Germline assignment: CDR1 SGHRS and CDR2 YFSETQ. Trimming shortened V by 4 bases and J by 5 bases, and 10 bases separated the two germline ends.

The chain combines TRBV28 with TRBJ2-7, with TRBD1 identical over 10 bases. The CDR3 length is 15 residues. Germline CDR1 and CDR2: MDHEN and SYDVKM. J lost 6 bases, V lost 5 bases, and 10 bases had no gene match. CDR3 nucleotide sequence: TGTGCCAGCAGTGCGCTCGGGACAGGGGTTGTCGAGCAGTACTTC. Its translation: CASSALGTGVVEQYF. Full variable domain (outside the CDR3, taken from reference TRBV28 and TRBJ2-7): DVKVTQSSRYLVKRTGEKVFLECVQDMDHENMFWYRQDPGLGLRLIYFSYDVKMKEKGDIPEGYSVSREKKERFSLILESASTNQTSMYLCASSALGTGVVEQYFGPGTRLTVT.

This chain links TRBV4-1 with TRBJ1-5; 8 nucleotides line up with TRBD1. The CDR3 is 17 residues long. V gave up 4 bases and J gave up 4 bases; unmatched junction bases: 12. Germline V CDR1 and CDR2: MGHRA, YSYEKL. CDR3 residues: CASSRIVSGTGNQPQHF. CDR3 in DNA: TGCGCCAGCAGCCGAATCGTATCCGGGACAGGTAATCAGCCCCAGCATTTT.

The rearrangement joins TRBV5-4 to TRBJ2-5; 11 bases are a match to TRBD2. Trimming took 4 bases from V and 5 from J; bases not matched to a gene: 13. This CDR3 contains 17 residues. The V gene's germline CDR1 is SGHNT and CDR2 YYREEE (reference sequence). CDR3 nucleotide sequence: TGTGCCAGCAGCCCCCCTAGCCTAGCGGGGGGCGGTGAGACCCAGTACTTC. Amino acids: CASSPPSLAGGGETQYF.

This chain connects TRBV4-1 to TRBJ2-1, with 10 nucleotides matching TRBD2. Germline CDR1 reads MGHRA; CDR2 reads YSYEKL. This CDR3 is 15 amino acids long. Losses at the gene ends were 1 base for V and 5 bases for J; bases not matched to a gene: 2. Written as DNA, the CDR3 is TGCGCCAGCAGCCAAGCACTAGCGGGGAACAATGAGCAGTTCTTC. Protein: CASSQALAGNNEQFF.

This clonotype appeared a few times. The gene calls are TRBV30 and TRBJ2-7, with 8 bases matching TRBD2. Looked up from germline, CDR1 is GTSNPN and CDR2 is SVGIG (reference sequence). The CDR3 totals 13 residues. V gave up 4 bases and J gave up 0 bases; unmatched junction bases: 2. Here the CDR3 DNA reads TGTGCCTGGACAGCGGGAGCCTCCTACGAGCAGTACTTC. Translation gives CAWTAGASYEQYF.

This rearrangement joins TRBV6-1 to TRBJ1-6, with 9 bases identical to TRBD1. The germline CDR1 and CDR2 sequences are MNHNS and SASEGT. J lost 9 bases, V lost 6 bases, and 21 bases had no gene match. The CDR3 sequence is 19 residues long. This CDR3 reads CASRGPRDREIGKASPLHF. As DNA, the CDR3 is TGTGCCAGCAGAGGACCAAGGGACAGGGAAATTGGAAAGGCTTCACCCCTCCACTTT.

This chain uses TRBV2 with TRBJ1-6; D is possibly TRBD1 (5 bases). The V gene lost 5 bases and the J gene lost 0 bases, with 11 bases spanning the gap. CDR1 is SNHLY and CDR2 is FYNNEI in the germline V gene. There are 16 residues in the CDR3. The CDR3 DNA is TGTGCCAGCAGTTCGGGGACGAGCTCCTATAATTCACCCCTCCACTTT. This encodes CASSSGTSSYNSPLHF.